This T cell receptor beta chain was recorded in a study of blood T cell repertoires in COVID-19. Study processing details: The authors estimated nucleated cell counts from reference gene primer amplification. Generated by immunoSEQ multiplex PCR, the TCRdb table keeps only in-frame clones and is missing some. That table is the source of V, J and clone size, and D and trimming were worked out from the DNA. The profile shows more than 60,000 clones, 88% of them singletons. Cohort 3 donors counted as recovered after two negative PCRs, clearance, or resolved symptoms. The sample comprised PBMCs or T cells enriched from blood (not recorded which). The TCR comes from a woman aged 40 to 55 who had recovered from COVID-19.

CDR3 loop: CASGVRGVRGIQYF. CDR3 DNA: TGTGCCAGTGGGGTCCGGGGGGTAAGGGGCATTCAGTACTTC. V and J are TRBV19 and TRBJ2-4, with 7 bases matching TRBD2. The CDR3 contains 14 residues. V trimming: 8 bases; J trimming: 9 bases; junction bases outside the gene matches: 13. The germline CDR1 and CDR2 sequences are LNHDA and SQIVND (reference sequence). The full variable domain, with the rest looked up from reference TRBV19 and TRBJ2-4, is DGGITQSPKYLFRKEGQNVTLSCEQNLNHDAMYWYRQDPGQGLRLIYYSQIVNDFQKGDIAEGYSVSREKKESFPLTVTSAQKNPTAFYLCASGVRGVRGIQYFGAGTRLSVL.